Reported below is one T cell receptor (beta chain). The antigen remains undetermined. Some clones are missing from TCRdb's copy, which holds only in-frame ones; the method was immunoSEQ multiplex PCR. The sample holds more than 50,000 clones; roughly 85% are singletons and the top ten take about 4%. This sample is drawn from a study of OX40 agonist ivuxolimab in advanced cancers. For the study at large: Patients were infused with ivuxolimab every 2 weeks at 0.01 to 10 mg/kg. Among those enrolled, mean age was roughly 55 years (range about 20 to 79) and 82.7% were male.

With 5 bases clipped from V and 6 bases from J, the junction kept 7 bases outside the gene matches. Looked up from germline, CDR1 is KGHSH and CDR2 is LQKENI. This CDR3 comprises 14 residues. Systemic immunosuppression or autoimmune disease history was grounds to exclude patients. Regarding the study as a whole: The CD4+ and CD8+ T cells in the blood had expanded clonally by week 6 at 0.1 to 3.0 mg/kg.

The rearrangement uses TRBV18 and TRBJ1-5; TRBD1 aligns across 7 bases. The origin of this receptor is an adult with an advanced solid tumor such as melanoma, head and neck, liver or kidney cancer. The input for sequencing was CD4+ or CD8+ T cells sorted from blood, taken in a trial of the OX40 agonist ivuxolimab. The chain's CDR3 is CASSGQDLSQPQHF. As DNA, the CDR3 is TGTGCCAGCTCAGGACAGGATCTCAGTCAGCCCCAGCATTTT.